The 28 T cell receptor beta chains reported below all come from one sample, sequenced in a study of T cell responses to AZD1222 COVID-19 vaccine. Generated by immunoSEQ multiplex PCR, the TCRdb table keeps only in-frame clones and is missing some. The repertoire holds more than 85,000 clones, 88% seen once, with roughly 2.6% in the top ten. The material was peripheral blood, obtained on day 0 of AZD1222 vaccination. The receptor source for this set is an adult in good health.

This clone has more than one count but fewer than ten. The chain is built from TRBV6-5 and TRBJ1-1; no reliable D call. V gave up 2 bases and J gave up 1 base, with 5 bases separating them. The CDR3 runs to 13 residues. Looked up from germline, CDR1 is MNHEY and CDR2 is SVGAGI. Written as DNA, the CDR3 is TGTGCCAGCAGTTACGGAGAGAACACTGAAGCTTTCTTT. Residues: CASSYGENTEAFF.

The chain employs TRBV2 and TRBJ2-7; no clear D gene. In germline, CDR1 is SNHLY, CDR2 FYNNEI. The CDR3 is 11 amino acids. V was pared by 6 bases and J by 2 bases, with 5 bases between. In DNA, the CDR3 is TGTGCCAGCAGCCTACCCTACGAGCAGTACTTC. Translated: CASSLPYEQYF.

V gene TRBV6-6 combines with J gene TRBJ1-1; a weak D match, TRBD1 (5 bases). Looked up from germline, CDR1 is MNHNY and CDR2 is SVGAGI (reference sequence). Between the trimmed V and J ends, which lost 5 bases and 0 bases, there was a span of 16 bases. There are 16 residues in the CDR3. The CDR3 loop is CASSVGQGSMNTEAFF. CDR3 nucleotide sequence: TGTGCCAGCAGTGTCGGTCAGGGAAGCATGAACACTGAAGCTTTCTTT.

This chain links TRBV5-1 with TRBJ1-2; no firm D call. This CDR3 is 14 amino acids long. Between the trimmed V and J ends, which lost 4 bases and 0 bases, there was a span of 10 bases. CDR1 SGHRS and CDR2 YFSETQ come from the germline V gene. In DNA, the CDR3 is TGCGCCAGCAGCCCCCAGCCAGCTAACTATGGCTACACCTTC. Its translation is CASSPQPANYGYTF.

This chain links TRBV19 with TRBJ1-2; 7 positions agree with TRBD1. J gave up 8 bases and V 7 bases, and 13 bases lay outside the gene matches. The CDR3 is 14 residues long. CDR1 is LNHDA and CDR2 is SQIVND in the germline V gene (reference sequence). The CDR3 region is CASTYQTGRVGYTF. DNA of the CDR3: TGTGCCAGTACCTATCAGACAGGGAGGGTCGGCTACACCTTC.

The chain couples TRBV10-1 to TRBJ1-2; 7 positions agree with TRBD1. V lost 8 bases, J lost 6 bases, and 6 bases stayed unmatched. Germline lookup yields CDR1 WNHNN and CDR2 SYGVQD (reference sequence). CDR3 length: 12 residues. The CDR3 loop reads CASGDRRNGYTF. Written as DNA, the CDR3 is TGCGCCAGCGGGGACAGACGGAATGGCTACACCTTC.

The chain uses TRBV25-1 and TRBJ1-6; D might be TRBD1 (5 bases). Looked up from germline, CDR1 is MGHDK and CDR2 is SYGVNS. The CDR3 loop spans 14 amino acids. Trimming pared 4 bases from V and 10 bases from J, leaving 14 bases between. The CDR3 DNA sequence: TGTGCCAGCAGTGCCCAGGGTGGAGGCTCACCCCTCCACTTT. Translation gives CASSAQGGGSPLHF.

The rearrangement joins TRBV10-3 to TRBJ1-2; D not certain. The CDR3 totals 13 residues. Trimming shortened V by 5 bases and J by 9 bases, and 16 bases separated the two germline ends. CDR1 and CDR2 from the germline V gene are ENHRY and SYGVKD. CDR3 in amino acids: CAISTDTAESYTF. The CDR3 DNA sequence: TGTGCCATCAGTACTGACACGGCCGAAAGCTACACCTTC.

V usage is TRBV2 and J usage is TRBJ1-2, with a tentative D call TRBD1 (5 bases). V shed 3 bases and J shed 4 bases, with 12 bases lying between them. The CDR3 extends over 14 amino acids. Germline assignment: CDR1 SNHLY and CDR2 FYNNEI. CDR3 protein: CASSDRQTGYGYTF. CDR3 DNA: TGTGCCAGCAGTGATAGACAGACCGGCTATGGCTACACCTTC. Based on the CDR3 plus reference TRBV2 and TRBJ1-2, the full variable domain is EPEVTQTPSHQVTQMGQEVILRCVPISNHLYFYWYRQILGQKVEFLVSFYNNEISEKSEIFDDQFSVERPDGSNFTLKIRSTKLEDSAMYFCASSDRQTGYGYTFGSGTRLTVV.

The genes are TRBV6-5 and TRBJ1-2; 10 nucleotides align to TRBD1. Trimming removed 6 bases from V and 5 bases from J; junction bases left unmatched: 6. Germline V gives CDR1 MNHEY, CDR2 SVGAGI. This CDR3 spans 14 amino acids. CDR3 in amino acids: CASRRDRGVYGYTF. The CDR3 coding sequence is TGTGCCAGCAGGAGGGACAGGGGTGTTTATGGCTACACCTTC.

The chain has TRBV5-8 and TRBJ2-1, with unresolved D. The CDR3 loop spans 15 amino acids. Germline CDR1 and CDR2: SGHTS and YDEGEE. The V end lost 0 bases, the J end lost 4 bases, and 11 bases lay between the germline ends. Here the CDR3 DNA reads TGTGCCAGCAGCTTGGATGGTTTTGGGTACAATGAGCAGTTCTTC. The encoded protein is CASSLDGFGYNEQFF.

This clone has only a few counts. This chain uses TRBV4-1 with TRBJ2-7; a weak D match, TRBD2 (5 bases). Germline values: CDR1 MGHRA, CDR2 YSYEKL. There are 13 residues in the CDR3. The V and J ends lost 6 bases and 3 bases respectively, with 12 bases between them. The DNA for the CDR3 is TGCGCCAGCAGTGCCGGGGAACACTACGAGCAGTACTTC. Its translation is CASSAGEHYEQYF.

The rearrangement uses TRBV6-6 and TRBJ2-1, with 15 bases that match TRBD2. V was pared by 6 bases and J by 6 bases, with 3 bases of the junction left unmatched. The CDR3 length is 15 residues. In germline, CDR1 is MNHNY, CDR2 SVGAGI (reference sequence). The CDR3 DNA is TGTGCCAGCAGGGGGACTAGCGGGAGGTCCAATGAGCAGTTCTTC. The encoded protein is CASRGTSGRSNEQFF.

The chain uses TRBV18 and TRBJ1-4; D is perhaps TRBD1 (5 bases). The CDR3 is made up of 14 amino acids. Trimming removed 3 bases from V and 13 bases from J, with 18 bases in between. Germline assignment: CDR1 KGHSH and CDR2 LQKENI. The CDR3 nucleotides are TGTGCCAGCTCACCCGAGACAGCGGGCCTGACACTGTTTTTT. Translated, it gives CASSPETAGLTLFF.

V usage is TRBV7-8 and J usage is TRBJ2-2; no definite D call. CDR3 size: 16 residues. Germline V gene sequence: CDR1 SGHVS, CDR2 FQNEAQ. V was pared by 3 bases and J by 1 base, with 12 bases between. CDR3 protein: CASSLGSDVNTGELFF. The CDR3 coding sequence is TGTGCCAGCAGCTTGGGATCCGACGTGAACACCGGGGAGCTGTTTTTT.

This clone occurred once. The chain employs TRBV7-9 and TRBJ1-1; D not resolved. The CDR3 totals 13 residues. CDR1 SEHNR and CDR2 FQNEAQ come from the germline V gene (reference sequence). Trimming removed 2 bases from V and 1 base from J, with 5 bases in between. The CDR3 protein is CASSLFENTEAFF. In nucleotides, the CDR3 is TGTGCCAGCAGCTTATTTGAGAACACTGAAGCTTTCTTT. The variable domain in full, with the rest retrieved from reference TRBV7-9 and TRBJ1-1, is DTGVSQNPRHKITKRGQNVTFRCDPISEHNRLYWYRQTLGQGPEFLTYFQNEAQLEKSRLLSDRFSAERPKGSFSTLEIQRTEQGDSAMYLCASSLFENTEAFFGQGTRLTVV.

The rearrangement joins TRBV28 to TRBJ1-6; D is possibly TRBD1 (5 bases). V lost 7 bases and J 0 bases, leaving 10 bases between the germline ends. From germline, CDR1 is MDHEN and CDR2 SYDVKM. This CDR3 is 15 amino acids long. CDR3 sequence reads: CASTPDSSYNSPLHF. The CDR3 region has the DNA TGTGCCAGCACCCCCGACAGCTCCTATAATTCACCCCTCCACTTT.

The CDR3 nucleotides are TGTGCCAGCAGCTTAGTCCCAGGGCTTGGGACTGAAGCTTTCTTT. This translates into CASSLVPGLGTEAFF. The chain uses TRBV11-2 and TRBJ1-1, with D possibly matching TRBD1 (5 bases). The CDR3 has 15 residues. Germline V gene data show CDR1 as SGHAT and CDR2 as FQNNGV. Trimming took 1 base from V and 5 from J, leaving 14 bases between them.

The V call is TRBV7-2, the J call TRBJ1-5; TRBD1 aligns across 7 bases. Germline lookup yields CDR1 SGHTA and CDR2 FQGNSA. The V and J ends lost 2 bases and 3 bases, in that order; junction bases with no gene match: 4. This CDR3 has 15 residues. CDR3 sequence (DNA): TGTGCCAGCAGCTTATGGGGACAGTCCAATCAGCCCCAGCATTTT. Its protein is CASSLWGQSNQPQHF.

The chain couples TRBV11-1 to TRBJ1-2; D gene unclear. The germline CDR1 and CDR2 sequences are SGHAT and FQDESV (reference sequence). The V end was cut by 1 base, the J end by 4 bases, with 10 bases between. The CDR3 length is 14 residues. As DNA, the CDR3 is TGTGCCAGCAGCTTAGAGGGAAAGGGCTATGGCTACACCTTC. Residues: CASSLEGKGYGYTF.

The chain uses TRBV5-4 and TRBJ1-1, with 7 bases aligning to TRBD1. This CDR3 is 16 amino acids long. In germline, CDR1 is SGHNT, CDR2 YYREEE (reference sequence). Germline trimming cut 4 bases from V and 4 bases from J; bases unmatched to any gene: 13. The CDR3 nucleotides are TGTGCCAGCAGCGCTGGGGTAGGGGGCGAGAGCACTGAAGCTTTCTTT. This translates into CASSAGVGGESTEAFF.

In nucleotides, the CDR3 is TGTGCCAGCAGCGTAGGTAACAGGGACACCGGGGAGCTGTTTTTT. It translates to CASSVGNRDTGELFF. The rearrangement joins TRBV9 to TRBJ2-2, with D tentatively TRBD1 (6 bases). The V end was cut by 0 bases, the J end by 3 bases, with 9 bases between. Germline CDR1 and CDR2: SGDLS and YYNGEE. The CDR3 consists of 15 residues.

This rearrangement joins TRBV11-2 to TRBJ2-7; 7 bases match TRBD2. The CDR3 is 18 amino acids. In germline, CDR1 is SGHAT, CDR2 FQNNGV. After removal of 1 base from V and 0 bases from J, the junction contained 12 bases not matched to a gene. For the CDR3, the DNA is TGTGCCAGCAGCTTAGGGGACCTGTCAGCGGGGAGCTCCTACGAGCAGTACTTC. This translates into CASSLGDLSAGSSYEQYF.

This chain joins TRBV11-3 and TRBJ2-2; D gene unclear. V was cut by 1 base and J by 4 bases, with 13 bases left in between. Germline V gene sequence: CDR1 SGHNT, CDR2 YENEEA. The length of the CDR3 is 16 residues. For the CDR3, the DNA is TGTGCCAGCAGCTTAGGGCTTGGATGGGTCACCGGGGAGCTGTTTTTT. Amino acids: CASSLGLGWVTGELFF.

The chain combines TRBV6-5 with TRBJ1-1, with D unresolved. Germline V gives CDR1 MNHEY, CDR2 SVGAGI. The CDR3 contains 15 residues. The ends were cut back, 0 bases at V and 1 base at J, with 9 bases in the middle. The DNA for the CDR3 is TGTGCCAGCAGTTACTCGGGCCAAGAGAACACTGAAGCTTTCTTT. Protein: CASSYSGQENTEAFF.

The chain has TRBV2 and TRBJ1-2, with D perhaps TRBD1 (6 bases). The CDR3 covers 12 residues. CDR1 and CDR2 (germline): SNHLY, FYNNEI. V lost 6 bases to trimming and J lost 8 bases, with 13 bases between them. CDR3: CASRQGILGYTF. The CDR3 DNA reads as TGTGCCAGCAGGCAGGGGATTCTAGGCTACACCTTC. The whole variable domain, filled in from reference TRBV2 and TRBJ1-2, reads EPEVTQTPSHQVTQMGQEVILRCVPISNHLYFYWYRQILGQKVEFLVSFYNNEISEKSEIFDDQFSVERPDGSNFTLKIRSTKLEDSAMYFCASRQGILGYTFGSGTRLTVV.

The rearrangement links TRBV6-1 to TRBJ2-1; TRBD2 matches 13 bases. After removal of 1 base from V and 8 bases from J, the junction contained 8 bases not matched to a gene. This CDR3 spans 17 amino acids. Germline assignment: CDR1 MNHNS and CDR2 SASEGT. In DNA, the CDR3 is TGTGCCAGCAGTGAAGGGGTTGGGACTAGCGGGATATATGAGCAGTTCTTC. As protein: CASSEGVGTSGIYEQFF.

This chain links TRBV3-1 (or the pseudogene TRBV3-2) with TRBJ2-1, with 9 bases fitting TRBD1. V was clipped by 3 bases and J by 0 bases; unmatched bases: 12. In germline, CDR1 is LGHDT, CDR2 YNNKEL (reference sequence). The CDR3 contains 19 residues. CDR3: CASSHQTPGQGFSYNEQFF. CDR3 nucleotides: TGTGCCAGCAGCCACCAGACTCCGGGACAGGGATTCTCCTACAATGAGCAGTTCTTC.